This TCR beta chain stems from a study of CD8+ T cells in alopecia areata. Study as a whole: Treated patients swallowed 5 to 10 mg of oral tofacitinib twice daily. Study results and caveats: There were many expanded lesional clones persisting in scalp and blood during tofacitinib. Within the top 100, expanded CD8+ clones significantly decreased with tofacitinib, as did scalp clonality.

Treatment in this sample: oral pan-JAK inhibitor, 5-10 mg twice daily. Collected material from alopecia areata patients comprised lesional scalp punch biopsies and peripheral blood. Germline V CDR1 and CDR2: MNHEY, SMNVEV (reference sequence). V lost 10 bases, J lost 4 bases, and 26 bases lay in between. This CDR3 spans 16 amino acids. This clone has only a few counts. Its antigen remains unidentified. TCR sequencing used cDNA made by reverse transcription of extracted RNA. Using immunoSEQ multiplex PCR, the repertoire was profiled, and TCRdb retains in-frame clones only, with some absent. Of around 190,000 clones in the sample, roughly three fifths were seen once.

The chain is built from TRBV27 and TRBJ2-7; D is possibly TRBD2 (6 bases). The source is a human donor with alopecia areata. The source was CD4+ T cells sorted from blood, collected at week 4, from a patient treated with tofacitinib. Here the CDR3 reads CANALNPGTGRYEQYF. CDR3 in DNA: TGTGCCAACGCCTTAAACCCCGGGACGGGGAGGTACGAGCAGTACTTC.